Reported below is one T cell receptor (beta chain). The antigen is not known. CDR1 is SGHRS, CDR2 YFSETQ, per germline. This CDR3 is built from 15 residues. Trimming left V 3 bases short and J 0 bases short, with 10 bases between. The sample comes from a study of siplizumab effects on memory and regulatory T cells. The study, taken as a whole, reports: Memory cells seemed less diverse than naive T cells, which also seemed major contributors to the alloresponse.

The data were produced by immunoSEQ multiplex PCR, yet TCRdb's version contains in-frame clones alone and is incomplete. The table lists around 120,000 clones, 90% to 95% of them singletons. Sequenced input: non-Treg CD4+ T cells sorted from blood. The chain has TRBV5-1 and TRBJ1-3, with D unclear. The clonotype was recovered from a human donor in good health. The chain's CDR3 is CASSSGSSSGNTIYF. The CDR3 DNA reads TGCGCCAGCAGCTCGGGGTCGAGCTCTGGAAACACCATATATTTT.